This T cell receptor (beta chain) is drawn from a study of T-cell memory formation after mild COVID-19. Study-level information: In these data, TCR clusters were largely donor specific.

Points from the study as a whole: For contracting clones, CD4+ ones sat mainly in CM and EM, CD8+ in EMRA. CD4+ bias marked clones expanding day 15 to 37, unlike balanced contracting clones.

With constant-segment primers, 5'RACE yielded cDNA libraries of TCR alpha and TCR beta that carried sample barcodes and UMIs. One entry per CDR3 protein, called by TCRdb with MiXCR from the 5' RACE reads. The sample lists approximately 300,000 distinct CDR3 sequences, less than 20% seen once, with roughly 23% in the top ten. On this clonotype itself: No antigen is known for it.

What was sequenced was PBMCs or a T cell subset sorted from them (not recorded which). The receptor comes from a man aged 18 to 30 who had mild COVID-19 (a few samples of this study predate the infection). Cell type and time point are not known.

The CDR3 here is CARPGHQAGETQYF. CDR3 nucleotides: TGCGCCAGGCCGGGACACCAGGCGGGGGAGACCCAGTACTTC. The V call is TRBV5-1, the J call TRBJ2-5; either TRBD1 or TRBD2 may supply D (6 bases each). Trimming cost V 8 bases and J 5 bases, with 19 bases left between them. There are 14 residues in the CDR3. Germline lookup yields CDR1 SGHRS and CDR2 YFSETQ.